What follows are 10 T cell receptor beta chains derived from one specimen sequenced in a study of blood T cell repertoires in COVID-19 (dated by TCRdb to between 2020 and 2021). Library prep was done by the immunoSEQ multiplex PCR assay. Entries here come from immuneACCESS through TCRdb and include only in-frame sequences with V and J called. Some clones fail to appear in such tables; in the studies checked, an unresolved V gene covers under half of the shortfall, and the cause of the remainder is unknown. For this sample the table gives more than 25,000 clones, of which approximately 89% were detected only once. Under 55% of the sample is held by the ten biggest clonotypes. What was sequenced was peripheral blood. The origin of the receptors is a human donor with acute or convalescent COVID-19. The donor label of this sample is uncertain.

This clone was counted a few times. The V call is TRBV27, the J call TRBJ2-1; weak D call: TRBD2 (5 bases). V was trimmed by 6 bases and J by 4 bases, leaving 10 bases between them. Germline V lookup: CDR1 MNHEY, CDR2 SMNVEV (reference sequence). This CDR3 is built from 13 residues. CDR3 amino acids: CASRGGSYNEQFF. The CDR3 coding sequence is TGTGCCAGCAGGGGCGGGTCATACAATGAGCAGTTCTTC.

V is TRBV5-6 and J is TRBJ1-6; TRBD1 matches at 9 bases. CDR1 SGHDT and CDR2 YYEEEE come from the germline V gene. This CDR3 is 16 amino acids long. V gave up 5 bases and J gave up 6 bases; unmatched junction bases: 9. As DNA, the CDR3 is TGTGCCAGCAGACCAGGACAGGGGCGGTCTAATTCACCCCTCCACTTT. It specifies CASRPGQGRSNSPLHF.

The chain recombines TRBV2 with TRBJ2-2, with 9 bases aligning to TRBD1. This CDR3 spans 15 amino acids. J gave up 0 bases and V 7 bases, and 3 bases lay outside the gene matches. Per germline, CDR1 SNHLY and CDR2 FYNNEI. CDR3 in amino acids: CASKRQGANTGELFF. The CDR3 DNA follows: TGTGCCAGCAAAAGACAGGGGGCGAACACCGGGGAGCTGTTTTTT.

This sequence joins TRBV2 and TRBJ1-6; D is perhaps TRBD1 (5 bases). Germline lookup yields CDR1 SNHLY and CDR2 FYNNEI. The CDR3 consists of 14 residues. V lost 7 bases and J lost 4, with 11 bases in between. CDR3 bases: TGTGCCAGCACCCAGGGAGGATATAATTCACCCCTCCACTTT. Its protein product is CASTQGGYNSPLHF.

The V and J genes are TRBV19 and TRBJ2-1; 16 bases fit TRBD2. V lost 5 bases, J lost 6 bases, and 1 base stayed unmatched. The V gene's germline CDR1 is LNHDA and CDR2 SQIVND (reference sequence). This CDR3 region has 15 residues. The CDR3 sequence is CASSGTSGRVNEQFF. The CDR3 bases are TGTGCCAGTAGTGGGACTAGCGGGAGGGTCAATGAGCAGTTCTTC.

The CDR3 reads CASSQVGGLGGYTF. The CDR3 nucleotides read TGTGCCAGCAGCCAAGTCGGTGGGCTTGGTGGCTACACCTTC. V and J are TRBV7-2 and TRBJ1-2; no clear D gene. V lost 5 bases to trimming and J lost 7 bases, with 17 bases between them. The CDR3 covers 14 residues. Looked up from germline, CDR1 is SGHTA and CDR2 is FQGNSA.

V and J are TRBV10-3 and TRBJ2-7; 7 positions agree with TRBD1. The V gene end was trimmed by 5 bases and the J gene end by 3 bases; junction bases not matched to a gene: 7. Germline values: CDR1 ENHRY, CDR2 SYGVKD. This CDR3 has 14 residues. The CDR3 bases are TGTGCCATCAGTCGACAGGGAACAGGCTACGAGCAGTACTTC. Amino acid sequence: CAISRQGTGYEQYF.

The CDR3 region has the DNA TGTGCCAGCTCACTCTCCCCCCCACGGGGGGCCAAAAACATTCAGTACTTC. Protein sequence: CASSLSPPRGAKNIQYF. The chain is built from TRBV18 and TRBJ2-4; TRBD2 might be the D (6 bases). The CDR3 loop spans 17 amino acids. V was clipped by 4 bases and J by 1 base, with 17 bases between them. Germline V gene lookup returns CDR1 KGHSH and CDR2 LQKENI.

The V call is TRBV27, the J call TRBJ2-6, with a weak D call TRBD1 (6 bases). The CDR3 is 16 amino acids. The germline V and J ends were trimmed by 5 bases and 3 bases, with 14 bases remaining between them. Looked up from germline, CDR1 is MNHEY and CDR2 is SMNVEV (reference sequence). CDR3 nucleotide sequence: TGTGCCAGCAGTGCGTACAGGGAGTTTGGGGCCAACGTCCTGACTTTC. Protein: CASSAYREFGANVLTF.

The chain carries TRBV19 and TRBJ2-3; D may be TRBD1 (5 bases). The ends were cut back, 3 bases at V and 2 bases at J, with 9 bases in the middle. The CDR3 extends over 14 amino acids. Germline V gene data show CDR1 as LNHDA and CDR2 as SQIVND (reference sequence). Written as DNA, the CDR3 is TGTGCCAGTAGTATTGACAGTTACACAGATACGCAGTATTTT. This codes for CASSIDSYTDTQYF.